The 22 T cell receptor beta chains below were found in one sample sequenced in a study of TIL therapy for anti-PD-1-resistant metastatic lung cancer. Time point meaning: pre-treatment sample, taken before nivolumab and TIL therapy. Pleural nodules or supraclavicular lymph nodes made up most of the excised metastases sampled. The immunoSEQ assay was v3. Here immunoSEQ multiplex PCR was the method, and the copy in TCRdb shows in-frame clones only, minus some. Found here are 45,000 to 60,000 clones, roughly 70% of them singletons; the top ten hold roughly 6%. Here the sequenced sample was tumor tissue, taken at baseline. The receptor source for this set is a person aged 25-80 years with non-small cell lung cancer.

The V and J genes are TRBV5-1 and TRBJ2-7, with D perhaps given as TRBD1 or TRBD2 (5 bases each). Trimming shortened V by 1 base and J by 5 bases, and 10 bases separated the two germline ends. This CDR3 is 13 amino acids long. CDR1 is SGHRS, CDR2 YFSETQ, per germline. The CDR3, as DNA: TGCGCCAGCAGCTTGACCGGGGCTCACGAGCAGTACTTC. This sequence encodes CASSLTGAHEQYF.

CDR3 residues: CASSLGGYEQYF. The CDR3 coding sequence is TGCGCCAGCAGCTTAGGCGGCTACGAGCAGTACTTC. V usage is TRBV5-1 and J usage is TRBJ2-7; D remains ambiguous. This CDR3 spans 12 amino acids. CDR1 is SGHRS, CDR2 YFSETQ, per germline. Trimming removed 2 bases from V and 3 bases from J, with 6 bases in between.

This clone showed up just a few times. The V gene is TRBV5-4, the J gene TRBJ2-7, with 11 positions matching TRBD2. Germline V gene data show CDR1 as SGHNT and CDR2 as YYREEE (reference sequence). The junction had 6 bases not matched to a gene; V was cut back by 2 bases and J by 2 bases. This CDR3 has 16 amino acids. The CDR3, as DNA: TGTGCCAGCAGCTTTGGCCTAGCGGGGGGAACCTACGAGCAGTACTTC. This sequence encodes CASSFGLAGGTYEQYF.

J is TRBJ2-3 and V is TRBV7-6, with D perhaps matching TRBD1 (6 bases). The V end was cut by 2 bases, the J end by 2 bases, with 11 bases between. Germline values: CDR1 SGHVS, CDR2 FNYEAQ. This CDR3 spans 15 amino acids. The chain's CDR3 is CASSLTAGVTDTQYF. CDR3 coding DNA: TGTGCCAGCAGCTTAACGGCAGGGGTCACAGATACGCAGTATTTT.

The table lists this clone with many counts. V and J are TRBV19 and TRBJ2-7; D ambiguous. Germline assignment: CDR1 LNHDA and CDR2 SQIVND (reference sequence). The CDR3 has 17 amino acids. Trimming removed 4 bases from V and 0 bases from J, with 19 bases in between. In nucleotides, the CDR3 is TGTGCCAGTAGTACCCGAAGGGAAGGCCGAACCTCCTACGAGCAGTACTTC. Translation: CASSTRREGRTSYEQYF.

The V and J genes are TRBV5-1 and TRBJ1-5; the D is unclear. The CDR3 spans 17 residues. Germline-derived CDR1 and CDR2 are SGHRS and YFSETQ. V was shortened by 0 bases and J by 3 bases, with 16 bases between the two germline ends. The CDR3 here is CASSLVVEEALNQPQHF. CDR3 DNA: TGCGCCAGCAGCTTGGTGGTGGAAGAGGCCCTCAATCAGCCCCAGCATTTT.

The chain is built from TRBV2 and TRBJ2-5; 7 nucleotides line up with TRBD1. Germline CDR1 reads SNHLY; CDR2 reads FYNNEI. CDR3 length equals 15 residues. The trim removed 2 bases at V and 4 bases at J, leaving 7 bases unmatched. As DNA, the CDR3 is TGTGCCAGCAGTGAAATTGGGTACAGGGGAGAGACCCAGTACTTC. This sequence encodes CASSEIGYRGETQYF.

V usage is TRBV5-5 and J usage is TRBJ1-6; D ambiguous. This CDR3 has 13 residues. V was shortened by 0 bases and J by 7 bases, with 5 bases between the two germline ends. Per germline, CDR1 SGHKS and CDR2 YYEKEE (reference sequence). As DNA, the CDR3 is TGTGCCAGCAGCTTGGTTTCCAATTCACCCCTCCACTTT. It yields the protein CASSLVSNSPLHF.

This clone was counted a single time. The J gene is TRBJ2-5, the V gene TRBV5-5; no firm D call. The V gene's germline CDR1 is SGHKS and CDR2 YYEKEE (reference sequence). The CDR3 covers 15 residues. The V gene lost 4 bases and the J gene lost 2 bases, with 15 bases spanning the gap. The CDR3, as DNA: TGTGCCAGCAGCCCCATAGTTAGGATACAAGAGACCCAGTACTTC. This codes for CASSPIVRIQETQYF.

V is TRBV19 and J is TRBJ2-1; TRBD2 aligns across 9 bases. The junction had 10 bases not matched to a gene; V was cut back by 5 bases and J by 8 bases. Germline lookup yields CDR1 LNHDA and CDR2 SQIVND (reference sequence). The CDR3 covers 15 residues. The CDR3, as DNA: TGTGCCAGTAGTCCGTTTAGCGGGAGAAGTGATGAGCAGTTCTTC. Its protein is CASSPFSGRSDEQFF.

The CDR3 loop reads CATFGDRAYEQYF. The CDR3 coding sequence is TGTGCCACCTTCGGGGACAGGGCCTACGAGCAGTACTTC. The chain is built from TRBV2 and TRBJ2-7; 9 bases align to TRBD1. Germline lookup yields CDR1 SNHLY and CDR2 FYNNEI. CDR3 length: 13 residues. V trimming: 10 bases; J trimming: 2 bases; junction bases outside the gene matches: 6.

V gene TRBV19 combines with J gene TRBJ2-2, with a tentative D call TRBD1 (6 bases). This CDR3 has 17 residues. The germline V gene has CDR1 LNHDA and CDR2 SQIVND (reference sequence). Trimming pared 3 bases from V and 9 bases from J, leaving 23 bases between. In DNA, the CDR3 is TGTGCCAGTAGTATGAAATCTAGAGGGGGTTTAGCCTGGGAGCTGTTTTTT. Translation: CASSMKSRGGLAWELFF.

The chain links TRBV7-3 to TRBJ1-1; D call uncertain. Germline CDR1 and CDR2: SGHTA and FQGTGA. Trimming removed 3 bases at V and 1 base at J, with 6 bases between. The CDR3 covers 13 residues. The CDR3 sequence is CASSLVANTEAFF. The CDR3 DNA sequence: TGTGCCAGCAGCTTGGTAGCGAACACTGAAGCTTTCTTT.

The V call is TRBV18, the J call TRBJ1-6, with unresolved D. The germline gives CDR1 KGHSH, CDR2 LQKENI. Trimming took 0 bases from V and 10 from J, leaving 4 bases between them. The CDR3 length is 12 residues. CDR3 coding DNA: TGTGCCAGCTCACCACCGGGGTCACCCCTCCACTTT. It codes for CASSPPGSPLHF.

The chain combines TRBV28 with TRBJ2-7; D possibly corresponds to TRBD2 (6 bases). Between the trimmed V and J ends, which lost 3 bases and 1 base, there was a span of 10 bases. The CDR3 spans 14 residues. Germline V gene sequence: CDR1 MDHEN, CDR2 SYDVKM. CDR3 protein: CASSFTSRSYEQYF. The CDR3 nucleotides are TGTGCCAGCAGTTTTACTAGCCGGTCCTACGAGCAGTACTTC. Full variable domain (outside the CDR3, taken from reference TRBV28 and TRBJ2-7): DVKVTQSSRYLVKRTGEKVFLECVQDMDHENMFWYRQDPGLGLRLIYFSYDVKMKEKGDIPEGYSVSREKKERFSLILESASTNQTSMYLCASSFTSRSYEQYFGPGTRLTVT.

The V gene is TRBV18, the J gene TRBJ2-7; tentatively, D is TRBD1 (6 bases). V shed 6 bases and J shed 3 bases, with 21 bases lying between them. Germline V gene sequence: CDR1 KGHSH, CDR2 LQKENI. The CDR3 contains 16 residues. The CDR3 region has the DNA TGTGCCAGCTCGTCTCGATACGAAGGGACAAACTACGAGCAGTACTTC. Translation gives CASSSRYEGTNYEQYF.

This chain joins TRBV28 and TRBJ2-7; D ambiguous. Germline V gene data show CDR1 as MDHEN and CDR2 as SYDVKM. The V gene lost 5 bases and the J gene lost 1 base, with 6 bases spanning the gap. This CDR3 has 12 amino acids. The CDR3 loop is CASSVQSYEQYF. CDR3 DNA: TGTGCCAGCAGTGTGCAGTCCTACGAGCAGTACTTC.

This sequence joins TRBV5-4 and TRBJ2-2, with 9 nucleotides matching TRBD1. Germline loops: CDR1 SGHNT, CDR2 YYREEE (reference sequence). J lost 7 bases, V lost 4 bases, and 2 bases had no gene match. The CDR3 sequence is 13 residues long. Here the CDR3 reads CASSGTGYGELFF. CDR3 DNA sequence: TGTGCCAGCAGCGGGACAGGGTACGGGGAGCTGTTTTTT.

Written as DNA, the CDR3 is TGTGCCAGCAGCTTGGGGCGGGCCGGGGAGCTGTTTTTT. Its protein product is CASSLGRAGELFF. The chain is built from TRBV7-6 and TRBJ2-2; D might be TRBD1 or TRBD2, each matching 5 bases. V gave up 3 bases and J gave up 6 bases, with 8 bases separating them. The CDR3 loop spans 13 amino acids. Per the germline V gene, CDR1 is SGHVS and CDR2 is FNYEAQ.

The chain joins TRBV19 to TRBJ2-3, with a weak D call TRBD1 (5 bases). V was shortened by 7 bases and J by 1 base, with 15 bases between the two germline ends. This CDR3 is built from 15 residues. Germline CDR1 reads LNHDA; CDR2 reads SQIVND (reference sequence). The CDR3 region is CASTPGGARTDTQYF. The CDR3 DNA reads TGTGCCAGTACCCCAGGTGGGGCGCGCACAGATACGCAGTATTTT.

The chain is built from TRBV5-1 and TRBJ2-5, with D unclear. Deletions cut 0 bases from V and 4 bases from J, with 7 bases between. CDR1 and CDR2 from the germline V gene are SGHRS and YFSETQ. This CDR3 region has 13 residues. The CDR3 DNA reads TGCGCCAGCAGCTTGGCTAGGAGAGAGACCCAGTACTTC. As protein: CASSLARRETQYF.

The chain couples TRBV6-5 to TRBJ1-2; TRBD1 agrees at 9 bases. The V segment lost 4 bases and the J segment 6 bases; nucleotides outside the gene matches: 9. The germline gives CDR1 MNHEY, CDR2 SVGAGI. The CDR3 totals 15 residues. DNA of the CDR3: TGTGCCAGCAGTTTTACAAACAGGGGGCCGCATGGCTACACCTTC. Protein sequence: CASSFTNRGPHGYTF.